This is a list of T cell receptor beta chains from one sample in a study of CD8 T cells in ankylosing spondylitis. Each CDR3 protein gets one entry after TCRdb re-called the 5' RACE reads with MiXCR. The sample shows around 150,000 distinct CDR3 sequences, about a sixth of them seen only once. The sequencing input was blood, either unsorted or a sorted T cell fraction (not recorded which). The receptor source for this set is a male donor with ankylosing spondylitis or in good health (not recorded which). Each CDR3 is given with its conserved first and last residue. The D gene is left open where the match is weak. Clone size is shown for a subset of rows, as once, few, many or a class of expanded clone.

j_gene | abundance | d_gene | v_gene | CDR3aa | CDR3nt
TRBJ2-2 | few | NA | TRBV9 | CASSPQNTGELFF | TGTGCCAGCAGCCCACAGAACACCGGGGAGCTGTTTTTT
TRBJ2-3 | NA | NA | TRBV18 | CASSPGTPAGADTQYF | TGTGCCAGCTCACCTGGAACTCCAGCGGGTGCAGATACACAGTATTTT
TRBJ2-1 | many | NA | TRBV29-1 | CSVAEGPTYNEQFF | TGCAGCGTCGCTGAGGGGCCCACCTACAATGAGCAGTTCTTC
TRBJ2-3 | many | NA | TRBV29-1 | CSVEENGSTDTQYF | TGCAGCGTTGAGGAGAACGGCAGCACAGATACGCAGTATTTT
TRBJ2-2 | NA | TRBD2 | TRBV20-1 | CSAERASGSLPGELFF | TGCAGTGCTGAGAGAGCTAGCGGGAGTCTTCCCGGGGAGCTGTTTTTT
TRBJ1-6 | few | TRBD1 | TRBV5-1 | CASSRYDRGDSPLHF | TGCGCCAGCAGCCGTTATGACAGGGGCGATTCACCCCTCCACTTT
TRBJ2-1 | NA | TRBD2 | TRBV5-5 | CASSLAASGRFNEQFF | TGTGCCAGCAGCTTGGCCGCTAGCGGGAGGTTCAATGAGCAGTTCTTC
TRBJ2-7 | NA | TRBD1 | TRBV5-1 | CASSGGQAVGWSYEQYF | TGCGCCAGCAGCGGGGGACAGGCCGTAGGGTGGTCCTACGAGCAGTACTTC
TRBJ1-5 | NA | TRBD1 | TRBV18 | CASSSSGQVNQPQHF | TGTGCCAGCTCATCGTCGGGACAGGTCAATCAGCCCCAGCATTTT
TRBJ2-3 | few | NA | TRBV4-1 | CASSQVGADTQYF | TGCGCCAGCAGCCAAGTCGGAGCCGATACGCAGTATTTT
TRBJ2-3 | few | TRBD2 | TRBV20-1 | CSARDSGKVQDTQYF | TGCAGTGCTAGAGATAGCGGGAAGGTTCAAGATACGCAGTATTTT
TRBJ2-1 | few | NA | TRBV24-1 | CATSSGYNEQFF | TGTGCCACCAGTAGCGGTTACAATGAGCAGTTCTTC
TRBJ2-7 | many | TRBD2 | TRBV5-1 | CASRTGLAGLYEQYF | TGCGCCAGCAGAACCGGACTAGCGGGACTCTACGAGCAGTACTTC
TRBJ2-2 | many | NA | TRBV20-1 | CSAPGTGPGELFF | TGCAGTGCCCCCGGGACCGGACCCGGGGAGCTGTTTTTT
TRBJ1-2 | many | NA | TRBV3-1 | CASSPRDRSLTNYGYTF | TGTGCCAGCAGCCCGAGAGACAGATCCCTAACTAACTATGGCTACACCTTC
TRBJ1-5 | many | NA | TRBV20-1 | CSAIVGRSSNQPQHF | TGCAGTGCAATTGTGGGGAGGTCTAGCAATCAGCCCCAGCATTTT
TRBJ2-1 | many | NA | TRBV19 | CASSTLGEPTNEQFF | TGTGCCAGTAGTACCCTCGGAGAGCCTACAAATGAGCAGTTCTTC
TRBJ1-3 | many | TRBD1 | TRBV28 | CATVDRSSGNTIYF | TGTGCCACTGTGGACAGGAGCTCTGGAAACACCATATATTTT
TRBJ2-4 | many | NA | TRBV20-1 | CSARDLGLAKNIQYF | TGCAGTGCTAGAGATCTGGGACTAGCCAAAAACATTCAGTACTTC
TRBJ1-5 | many | NA | TRBV12-3/TRBV12-4 | CASSLARDNQPQHF | TGTGCCAGCAGTTTAGCGAGGGACAATCAGCCCCAGCATTTT
TRBJ2-2 | few | NA | TRBV20-1 | CSASEGGSGTAGELFF | TGCAGTGCCAGCGAGGGGGGCTCGGGTACAGCCGGGGAGCTGTTTTTT
TRBJ1-5 | few | NA | TRBV9 | CASSAVGGLQPQHF | TGTGCCAGCAGCGCCGTAGGGGGTCTTCAGCCCCAGCATTTT
TRBJ2-3 | many | TRBD2 | TRBV25-1 | CASSDQLAGVPDTQYF | TGTGCCAGCAGTGACCAACTAGCGGGAGTACCAGATACGCAGTATTTT
TRBJ2-7 | NA | TRBD1 | TRBV12-3/TRBV12-4 | CASRQDRGSYEQYF | TGTGCCAGCAGACAAGACAGGGGTTCCTACGAGCAGTACTTC
TRBJ1-3 | NA | NA | TRBV28 | CASSSPDRWPGNTIYF | TGTGCCAGCAGTTCACCGGACAGATGGCCTGGAAACACCATATATTTT
TRBJ2-1 | NA | NA | TRBV29-1 | CSVATHSTNNEQFF | TGCAGCGTCGCTACTCATTCGACGAACAATGAGCAGTTCTTC
TRBJ1-1 | few | NA | TRBV10-3 | CAISDRGADTEAFF | TGTGCCATCAGTGATCGGGGGGCGGACACTGAAGCTTTCTTT
TRBJ2-3 | few | NA | TRBV7-9 | CASSLGVGLRADTQYF | TGTGCCAGCAGCTTAGGAGTGGGACTGAGGGCAGATACGCAGTATTTT
TRBJ1-4 | many | NA | TRBV10-3 | CAISESGEVEKLFF | TGTGCCATCAGTGAGTCGGGGGAGGTTGAAAAACTGTTTTTT
TRBJ2-2 | many | NA | TRBV5-1 | CASRWNTGELFF | TGCGCCAGCAGGTGGAACACCGGGGAGCTGTTTTTT
TRBJ2-3 | NA | NA | TRBV14 | CASSADFPGVRFGTDTQYF | TGTGCCAGCAGCGCCGACTTCCCCGGGGTGAGGTTCGGCACAGATACGCAGTATTTT
TRBJ1-6 | NA | NA | TRBV6-6 | CASSYQTNRAGNSPLHF | TGTGCCAGCAGTTACCAAACAAACAGGGCGGGGAATTCACCCCTCCACTTT
TRBJ2-3 | NA | NA | TRBV27 | CASGPHGSTDTQYF | TGTGCCAGCGGGCCGCACGGGAGCACAGATACGCAGTATTTT
TRBJ2-3 | many | TRBD2 | TRBV7-9 | CASSLGTLAGPTDTQYF | TGTGCCAGCAGCTTAGGAACGCTAGCGGGCCCCACAGATACGCAGTATTTT
TRBJ2-1 | NA | TRBD2 | TRBV2 | CASSEAISGRADEQFF | TGTGCCAGCAGTGAAGCTATCAGCGGGAGGGCCGATGAGCAGTTCTTC
TRBJ1-5 | few | NA | TRBV7-8 | CASSSGVAGAGNQPQHF | TGTGCCAGCAGCTCCGGAGTGGCGGGGGCGGGCAATCAGCCCCAGCATTTT
TRBJ2-7 | NA | TRBD1 | TRBV6-1 | CGARDRTYEQYF | TGTGGCGCCCGGGACAGGACCTACGAGCAGTACTTC
TRBJ2-1 | many | NA | TRBV5-1 | CASREGREWNNEQFF | TGCGCCAGCAGGGAAGGACGGGAGTGGAACAATGAGCAGTTCTTC
TRBJ1-4 | many | NA | TRBV29-1 | CSVRDDEKLFF | TGCAGCGTGCGGGACGACGAAAAACTGTTTTTT
TRBJ1-2 | many | NA | TRBV28 | CASSSGTYGYTF | TGTGCCAGCAGTTCTGGGACCTATGGCTACACCTTC
TRBJ1-2 | NA | NA | TRBV20-1 | CSARIRDGYTF | TGCAGTGCTAGGATAAGGGATGGCTACACCTTC
TRBJ2-3 | many | TRBD1 | TRBV29-1 | CSVKPVQDRVADTQYF | TGCAGCGTTAAACCAGTGCAGGACAGGGTGGCAGATACGCAGTATTTT
TRBJ2-1 | few | TRBD2 | TRBV11-1 | CASSLALWTSGGYNEQFF | TGTGCCAGCAGCTTAGCGCTTTGGACTAGCGGGGGATACAATGAGCAGTTCTTC
TRBJ1-4 | few | NA | TRBV28 | CASSFPGTGNEKLFF | TGTGCCAGCAGTTTCCCAGGGACGGGTAATGAAAAACTGTTTTTT
TRBJ2-3 | few | TRBD2 | TRBV12-3/TRBV12-4 | CASRKRERADTQYF | TGTGCCAGCAGGAAGCGGGAGCGTGCAGATACGCAGTATTTT
TRBJ2-1 | NA | NA | TRBV30 | CAWNRLEFYNEQFF | TGTGCCTGGAACCGCCTAGAGTTCTACAATGAGCAGTTCTTC
TRBJ2-1 | NA | TRBD2 | TRBV7-9 | CASSTSGNNEQFF | TGTGCCAGTTCGACTAGCGGGAACAATGAGCAGTTCTTC
TRBJ2-7 | few | NA | TRBV6-5 | CASSSGWGSSYEQYF | TGTGCCAGCAGTTCCGGATGGGGGAGCTCCTACGAGCAGTACTTC
TRBJ1-5 | many | TRBD1 | TRBV5-1 | CASSLTGGRNQPQHF | TGCGCCAGCAGCCTGACAGGGGGTCGAAATCAGCCCCAGCATTTT
TRBJ2-1 | NA | TRBD1 | TRBV7-2 | CASSSNPGQYNEQFF | TGTGCCAGCAGCTCCAATCCGGGACAGTACAATGAGCAGTTCTTC